This T cell receptor beta chain comes out of a study of patients and donors after allogeneic stem cell transplantation. This clonotype has more than one count but fewer than ten. Germline trimming cut 4 bases from V and 2 bases from J; bases unmatched to any gene: 4. The CDR3 is 15 amino acids. Germline V gene sequence: CDR1 KGHDR, CDR2 SFDVKD. TCRdb reanalysed the RT-PCR reads using MiXCR and keeps one entry per CDR3 protein. The table records fewer than 500,000 distinct CDR3 sequences, 16% of them present only once. The source is a human donor who was either an allogeneic HSCT recipient or a stem cell or donor lymphocyte infusion donor (not recorded which). It is not recorded whose cells these are; they may come from a transplant donor. The chain links TRBV24-1 to TRBJ2-7; 10 bases match TRBD2. The sequencing sample was made of blood, either unsorted or a sorted T cell fraction (not recorded which). This CDR3 reads CATSDRTSGTYEQYF. Written as DNA, the CDR3 is TGTGCCACCAGTGACCGGACTAGCGGCACCTACGAGCAGTACTTC.